This T cell receptor (beta chain) appears in the sequencing data of a study of OX40 agonist ivuxolimab in advanced cancers. Study at large: Prior checkpoint blockade (anti-PD-1, anti-PD-L1 or anti-CTLA-4) was permitted; about 40% had it.

Some clones are missing from TCRdb's copy, which holds only in-frame ones; the method was immunoSEQ multiplex PCR. The sample holds tens of thousands of clones, approximately 86% seen once. The timepoints at which blood was sampled were baseline, cycle 4 day 1, and cycle 7 day 1. The junction had 8 bases not matched to a gene; V was cut back by 1 base and J by 5 bases. The V gene's germline CDR1 is SGHAT and CDR2 FQNNGV. The CDR3 loop spans 16 amino acids. The sequence came from an adult with an advanced solid tumor such as melanoma, head and neck, liver or kidney cancer. The genes are TRBV11-2 and TRBJ2-5; 9 bases map to TRBD2. The specimen comprised CD4+ or CD8+ T cells sorted from blood, sampled in a trial of the OX40 agonist ivuxolimab. CDR3 loop: CASSLAGGGAGETQYF. In DNA, the CDR3 is TGTGCCAGCAGCTTAGCTGGCGGGGGGGCCGGTGAGACCCAGTACTTC.